This T cell receptor beta chain was captured in a study of CD8+ T cells in alopecia areata. Using CD4, CD8alpha, NKG2D, NKG2ACE and other markers, pooled cutaneous lymph node cells were sorted. The study's findings and limits: With patients, TCR sharing proved less clear than in mice, a difference possibly related to HLA. Greater clonality was observed in lesional scalp samples, especially alopecia totalis/universalis, versus normal scalp.

This clone has more than one count but fewer than ten. No antigen is known for it. Genes and germline come from the mouse. Extracted from the samples, RNA was reverse transcribed into cDNA to serve as the sequencing template. This table comes from immunoSEQ multiplex PCR, and its TCRdb copy is limited to in-frame clones, with some not included. The sample yields about 300,000 clones, without any singletons. The sequenced sample consisted of CD4+ T cells sorted from a lymph node. The source of this sequence is a C3H/HeJ mouse with alopecia areata. Mice of this strain are of MHC haplotype H2-k.

The CDR3 reads CASSEGQPHNSPLYF. The CDR3 DNA, read in part, is TGTGCCAGCAGTGAGGGACAGCCGCATAATTCGCCC. V is TRBV13-1 and J is TRBJ1-6; TRBD1 agrees at 7 bases. The read comes to an end 3 residues before the CDR3 does, leaving the germline J gene to fill in the end. TRBJ1-6 qualifies as an ORF whose function is uncertain. Germline lookup yields CDR1 NSHNY and CDR2 SYGAGN. The V gene end was trimmed by 2 bases and the J gene end by 5 bases; junction bases not matched to a gene: 4. The CDR3 contains 15 residues.